Listed here are 7 T cell receptor beta chains from one sample, sequenced in a study of blood T cells in healthy people across ages. Using a J-beta primer mix together with a sample-barcoded 5' primer, a second PCR was run for roughly 7 to 12 cycles. TCRdb reanalysed the 5' RACE reads using MiXCR and keeps one entry per CDR3 protein. The sample comprises about 500,000 distinct CDR3 sequences, around 24% of which are singletons, and 8.5% to 9.5% rests with the top ten. This sample also belongs to another study, concerning T cells of mothers and their children.

The sequenced sample consisted of blood. These receptors were taken from a boy aged 5 to 17 in good health.

This clonotype was detected a few times. The genes are TRBV29-1 and TRBJ2-4, with TRBD1 as a possible D gene (6 bases). Germline CDR1 and CDR2: SQVTM and ANQGSEA. This CDR3 region has 17 residues. The DNA for the CDR3 is TGCAGTGTGCTGGACAGCTCCCCGCATCTAGCCAAAAACATTCAGTACTTC. Translated, it gives CSVLDSSPHLAKNIQYF.

There are a few counts of this clonotype. Just one base apart from a much larger clone, this may be a read error. The chain has TRBV28 and TRBJ2-1, with a possible D match to TRBD2 (6 bases). Per the germline V gene, CDR1 is MDHEN and CDR2 is SYDVKM. The CDR3 covers 18 residues. Trimming pared 5 bases from V and 2 bases from J, leaving 22 bases between. The CDR3 reads CASSPGLGSYPAYNEQFF. CDR3 bases: TGTGCCAGCAGTCCGGGACTGGGTTCCTATCCAGCCTACAATGAGCAGTTCTTC.

This chain uses TRBV27 with TRBJ1-1; TRBD1 aligns across 10 bases. V shed 4 bases, J shed 7 bases, and the junction held 12 bases outside the gene matches. The CDR3 contains 16 residues. Germline V gene sequence: CDR1 MNHEY, CDR2 SMNVEV (reference sequence). This chain's CDR3 is CASSSRQGAPLGEAFF. Written as DNA, the CDR3 is TGTGCCAGCAGTTCCAGACAGGGGGCGCCTCTCGGTGAAGCTTTCTTT.

This clonotype came up many times. This chain uses TRBV6-2 or TRBV6-3 with TRBJ2-3; D is possibly TRBD2 (6 bases). CDR1 MNHEY and CDR2 SVGEGT come from the germline V gene. Trimming left V 5 bases short and J 4 bases short, with 13 bases between. The CDR3 has 14 residues. In nucleotides, the CDR3 is TGTGCCAGCAGTCTTGGAGGGTTCGCAGATACGCAGTATTTT. The encoded protein is CASSLGGFADTQYF.

This clonotype was counted between two and nine times. CDR3 nucleotide sequence: TGTGCCAGCAGCCAAGATTGGGGCGGTGCCTACGAGCAGTACTTC. It codes for CASSQDWGGAYEQYF. V usage is TRBV3-1 and J usage is TRBJ2-7; D possibly corresponds to TRBD1 (5 bases). The length of the CDR3 is 15 residues. The germline V and J ends were trimmed by 0 bases and 2 bases, with 11 bases remaining between them. Germline values: CDR1 LGHDT, CDR2 YNNKEL (reference sequence).

There are many counts of this clonotype. V usage is TRBV7-2 and J usage is TRBJ2-4; 9 bases are a match to TRBD2. Losses at the gene ends were 4 bases for V and 3 bases for J; bases not matched to a gene: 10. The CDR3 is 17 residues long. Germline loops: CDR1 SGHTA, CDR2 FQGNSA. The CDR3 loop is CASSSSGGTYLKNIQYF. As DNA, the CDR3 is TGTGCCAGCAGCTCAAGCGGGGGGACTTACCTCAAAAACATTCAGTACTTC.

This chain uses TRBV3-1 with TRBJ1-4, with D perhaps matching TRBD1 (6 bases). The CDR3 covers 15 residues. Trimming took off 0 bases at V and 7 bases at J, with 12 bases between the two ends. Germline CDR1 reads LGHDT; CDR2 reads YNNKEL (reference sequence). The CDR3 DNA follows: TGTGCCAGCAGCCAAGAGGGGGGGGGCCGTGAAAAACTGTTTTTT. Translation: CASSQEGGGREKLFF.